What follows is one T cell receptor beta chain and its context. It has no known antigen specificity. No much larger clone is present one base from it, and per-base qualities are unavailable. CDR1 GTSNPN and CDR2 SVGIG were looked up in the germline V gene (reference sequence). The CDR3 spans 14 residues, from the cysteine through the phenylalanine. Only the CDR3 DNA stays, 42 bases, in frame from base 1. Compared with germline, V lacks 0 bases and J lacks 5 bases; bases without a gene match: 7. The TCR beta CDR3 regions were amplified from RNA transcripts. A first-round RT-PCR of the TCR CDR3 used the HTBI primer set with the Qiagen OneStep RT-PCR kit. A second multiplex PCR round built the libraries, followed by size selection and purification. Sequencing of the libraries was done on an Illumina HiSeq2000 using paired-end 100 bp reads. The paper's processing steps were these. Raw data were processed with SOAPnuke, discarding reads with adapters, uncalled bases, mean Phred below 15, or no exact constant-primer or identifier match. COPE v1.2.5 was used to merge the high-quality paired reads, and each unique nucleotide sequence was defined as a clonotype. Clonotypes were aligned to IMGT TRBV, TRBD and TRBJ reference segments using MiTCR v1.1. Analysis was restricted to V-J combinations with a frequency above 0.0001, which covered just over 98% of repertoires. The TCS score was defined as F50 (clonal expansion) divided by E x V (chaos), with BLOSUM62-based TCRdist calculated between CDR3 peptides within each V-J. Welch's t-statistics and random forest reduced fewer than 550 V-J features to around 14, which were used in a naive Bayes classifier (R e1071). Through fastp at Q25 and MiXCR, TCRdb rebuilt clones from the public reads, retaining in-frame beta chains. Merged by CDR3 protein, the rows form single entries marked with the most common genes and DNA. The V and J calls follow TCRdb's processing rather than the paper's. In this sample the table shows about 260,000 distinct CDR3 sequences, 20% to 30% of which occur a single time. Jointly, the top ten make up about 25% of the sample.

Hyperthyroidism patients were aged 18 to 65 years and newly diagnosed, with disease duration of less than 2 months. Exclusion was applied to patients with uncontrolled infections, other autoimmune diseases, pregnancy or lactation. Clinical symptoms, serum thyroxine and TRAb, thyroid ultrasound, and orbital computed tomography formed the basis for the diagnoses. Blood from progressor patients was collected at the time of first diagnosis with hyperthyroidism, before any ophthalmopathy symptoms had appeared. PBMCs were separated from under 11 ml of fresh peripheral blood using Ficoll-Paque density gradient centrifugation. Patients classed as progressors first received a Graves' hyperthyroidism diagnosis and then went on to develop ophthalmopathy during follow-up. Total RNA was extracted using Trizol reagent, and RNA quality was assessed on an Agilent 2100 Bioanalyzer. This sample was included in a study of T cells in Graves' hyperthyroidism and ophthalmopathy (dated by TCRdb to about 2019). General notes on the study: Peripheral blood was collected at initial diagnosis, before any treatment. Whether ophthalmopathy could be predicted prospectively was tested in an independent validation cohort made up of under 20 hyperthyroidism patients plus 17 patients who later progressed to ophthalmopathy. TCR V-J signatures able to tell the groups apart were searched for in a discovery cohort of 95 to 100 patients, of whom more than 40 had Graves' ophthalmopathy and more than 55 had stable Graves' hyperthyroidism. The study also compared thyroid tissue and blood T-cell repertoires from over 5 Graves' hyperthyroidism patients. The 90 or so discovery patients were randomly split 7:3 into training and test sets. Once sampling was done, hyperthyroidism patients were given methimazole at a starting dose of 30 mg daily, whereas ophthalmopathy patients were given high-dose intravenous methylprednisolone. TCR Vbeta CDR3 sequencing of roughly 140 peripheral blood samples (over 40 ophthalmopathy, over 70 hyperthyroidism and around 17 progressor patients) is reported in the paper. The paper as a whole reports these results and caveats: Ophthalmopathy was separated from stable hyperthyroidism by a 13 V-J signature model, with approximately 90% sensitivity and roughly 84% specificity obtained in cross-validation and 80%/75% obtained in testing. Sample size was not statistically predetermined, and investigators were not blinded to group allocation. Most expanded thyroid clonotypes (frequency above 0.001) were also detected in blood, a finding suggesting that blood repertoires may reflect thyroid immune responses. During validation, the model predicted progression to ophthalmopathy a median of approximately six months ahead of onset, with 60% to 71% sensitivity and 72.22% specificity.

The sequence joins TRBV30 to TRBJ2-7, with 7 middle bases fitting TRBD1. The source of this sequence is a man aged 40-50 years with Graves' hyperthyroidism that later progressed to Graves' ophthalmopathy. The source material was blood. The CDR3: CAWSVGRGPHEQYF. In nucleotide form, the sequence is TGTGCCTGGAGTGTAGGAAGGGGGCCGCACGAGCAGTACTTC. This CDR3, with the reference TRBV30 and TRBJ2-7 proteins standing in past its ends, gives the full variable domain SQTIHQWPATLVQPVGSPLSLECTVEGTSNPNLYWYRQAAGRGLQLLFYSVGIGQISSEVPQNLSASRPQDRQFILSSKKLLLSDSGFYLCAWSVGRGPHEQYFGPGTRLTVT.